This TCR beta chain came from a study of CD4 T cell repertoires in COVID-19. With V trimmed by 0 bases and J by 1 base, 5 bases remained unmatched. The CDR3 spans 16 residues. Germline V gene data show CDR1 as MGHRA and CDR2 as YSYEKL. This table comes from immunoSEQ multiplex PCR, and its TCRdb copy is limited to in-frame clones, with some not included. The sample shows 70,000 to 95,000 clones, around four fifths of them seen only once. Relative to its sample, this clone is large. The sequence was collected from a human donor who had COVID-19. The chain carries TRBV4-1 and TRBJ1-2, with TRBD1 matching over 7 bases. The material was CD4+ T cells from peripheral blood, obtained after recovery from COVID-19. In DNA, the CDR3 is TGCGCCAGCAGCCAAGATGGAGGGGGCGGTAACTATGGCTACACCTTC. It specifies CASSQDGGGGNYGYTF.